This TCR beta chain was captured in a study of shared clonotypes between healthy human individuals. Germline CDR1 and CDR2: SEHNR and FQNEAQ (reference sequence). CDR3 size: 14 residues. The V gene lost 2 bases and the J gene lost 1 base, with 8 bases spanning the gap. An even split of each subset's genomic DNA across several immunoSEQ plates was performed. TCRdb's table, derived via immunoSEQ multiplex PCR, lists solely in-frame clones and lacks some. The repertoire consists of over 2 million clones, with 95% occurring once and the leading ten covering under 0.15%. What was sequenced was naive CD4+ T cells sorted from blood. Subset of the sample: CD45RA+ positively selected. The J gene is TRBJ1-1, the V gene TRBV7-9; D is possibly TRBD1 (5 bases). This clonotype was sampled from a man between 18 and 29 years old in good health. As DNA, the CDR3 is TGTGCCAGCAGCTTAAGGGACTGGAACACTGAAGCTTTCTTT. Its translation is CASSLRDWNTEAFF.